The clone carrying this T cell receptor (beta chain) was picked up a small number of times. Its cognate antigen is unknown. Relative to the germline gene, one junction end is altered; a read error may explain this. This sample is part of a study of T cell responses to AZD1222 COVID-19 vaccine. Study conclusions and caveats: The study identified only five to seven AZD1222 recipients as seropositive at baseline. Mostly white British, mostly female donors; authors suggested clonal diversity may be underestimated. Sampled repertoires all dated from after the peak T cell response.

Assay: immunoSEQ multiplex PCR; the TCRdb copy retains only in-frame clones and omits some. The sample shows around 130,000 clones, over 75% of them seen only once. CDR1 and CDR2 from the germline V gene are SGHAT and FQNNGV. CDR3 size: 15 residues. Doses given second, at about 4 or about 12 weeks, were pooled. The V and J genes are TRBV11-2 and TRBJ2-5; 14 bases line up with TRBD2. The starting material was peripheral blood, obtained 28 days after the second AZD1222 dose. The receptor's source is an adult who received the AZD1222 COVID-19 vaccine. In DNA, the CDR3 is TGTGCCAGCAGCCGAGACGGGACTAGCGGGAGATGGGATAACTTC. It yields the protein CASSRDGTSGRWDNF. Full variable domain (outside the CDR3, taken from reference TRBV11-2 and TRBJ2-5): EAGVAQSPRYKIIEKRQSVAFWCNPISGHATLYWYQQILGQGPKLLIQFQNNGVVDDSQLPKDRFSAERLKGVDSTLKIQPAKLEDSAVYLCASSRDGTSGRWDNFGPGTRLLVL.